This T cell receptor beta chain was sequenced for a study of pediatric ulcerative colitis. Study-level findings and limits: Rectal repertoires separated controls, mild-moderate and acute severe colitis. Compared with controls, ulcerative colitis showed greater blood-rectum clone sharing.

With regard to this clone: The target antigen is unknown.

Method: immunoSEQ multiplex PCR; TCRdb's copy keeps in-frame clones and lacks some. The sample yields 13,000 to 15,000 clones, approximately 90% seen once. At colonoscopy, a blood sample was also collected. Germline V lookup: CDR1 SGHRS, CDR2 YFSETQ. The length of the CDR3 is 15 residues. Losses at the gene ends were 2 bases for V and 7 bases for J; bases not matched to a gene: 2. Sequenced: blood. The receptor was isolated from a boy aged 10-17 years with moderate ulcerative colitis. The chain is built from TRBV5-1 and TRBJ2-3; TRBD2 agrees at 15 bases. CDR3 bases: TGCGCCAGCAGCTTCGGACTAGCGGGGGGGAATACGCAGTATTTT. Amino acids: CASSFGLAGGNTQYF.